This passage covers 23 T cell receptor beta chains from one sample sequenced in a study of Ad26.COV2.S vaccination and SARS-CoV-2 variants. Treatment noted: 15 to 20 received Ad26.COV2.S at low or high dose, single or two shots; about five received placebo; per-sample allocation not given. Sampling happened 63 days after the first vaccine or placebo injection. TCRdb's copy holds only in-frame clones and misses some; the assay was immunoSEQ multiplex PCR. The sample lists about 480,000 clones; roughly 89% were seen once. This material consisted of peripheral blood, taken in a trial of Ad26.COV2.S vaccine versus placebo. The receptor set was obtained from a person between 18 and 65 years old who received the Ad26.COV2.S COVID-19 vaccine or a placebo.

V usage is TRBV19 and J usage is TRBJ2-6, with 9 bases aligning to TRBD1. With V trimmed by 4 bases and J by 2 bases, 9 bases remained unmatched. CDR1 LNHDA and CDR2 SQIVND come from the germline V gene (reference sequence). The CDR3 totals 18 residues. The CDR3 DNA reads as TGTGCCAGTAGTAGCCGGGACAGGGTTACCGCTGGGGCCAACGTCCTGACTTTC. Encoded protein: CASSSRDRVTAGANVLTF. The full variable domain, its missing parts supplied by reference TRBV19 and TRBJ2-6, is DGGITQSPKYLFRKEGQNVTLSCEQNLNHDAMYWYRQDPGQGLRLIYYSQIVNDFQKGDIAEGYSVSREKKESFPLTVTSAQKNPTAFYLCASSSRDRVTAGANVLTFGAGSRLTVL.

The chain recombines TRBV27 with TRBJ1-2; TRBD1 matches 7 bases. The CDR3 runs to 13 residues. V dropped 5 bases and J dropped 5; count of bases not matched to a gene: 5. The germline V gene has CDR1 MNHEY and CDR2 SMNVEV (reference sequence). CDR3 bases: TGTGCCAGCAGTCAGACAGGGCAATATGGCTACACCTTC. Amino acid sequence: CASSQTGQYGYTF.

The CDR3 spells CASSELTAGHNEKLFF. In nucleotides, the CDR3 is TGTGCCAGCAGTGAATTGACAGCGGGCCATAATGAAAAACTGTTTTTT. The chain joins TRBV6-1 to TRBJ1-4, with D possibly TRBD1 on 5 matching bases. V dropped 2 bases and J dropped 4 bases, with 14 bases sitting between them. The CDR3 sequence is 16 residues long. Looked up from germline, CDR1 is MNHNS and CDR2 is SASEGT.

The chain employs TRBV7-2 and TRBJ1-6; D not certain. The germline V and J ends were trimmed by 5 bases and 0 bases, with 11 bases remaining between them. The germline CDR1 and CDR2 sequences are SGHTA and FQGNSA. The CDR3 loop spans 16 amino acids. The CDR3 sequence is CASSLQASSYNSPLHF. The DNA of the CDR3 is TGTGCCAGCAGCCTACAAGCTAGCTCCTATAATTCACCCCTCCACTTT.

This clone was seen just once. This chain joins TRBV11-2 and TRBJ2-7; the match to TRBD2 covers 8 bases. Germline V lookup: CDR1 SGHAT, CDR2 FQNNGV. The CDR3 is 13 residues long. V shed 5 bases and J 2 bases; nucleotides not matched to a gene: 2. CDR3 loop: CASSMGLAYEQYF. The CDR3, as DNA: TGTGCCAGCAGCATGGGACTAGCCTACGAGCAGTACTTC.

The chain has TRBV2 and TRBJ2-1; tentatively, D is TRBD2 (6 bases). Looked up from germline, CDR1 is SNHLY and CDR2 is FYNNEI. The CDR3 length is 14 residues. Trimming removed 6 bases from V and 10 bases from J, with 19 bases in between. The CDR3 DNA follows: TGTGCCAGCAGCCCCGGGACTGGCGCAGGGGAGCAGTTCTTC. Protein: CASSPGTGAGEQFF.

The CDR3 sequence: CASSLPTGETQYF. CDR3 bases: TGTGCCAGCAGCCTACCCACAGGGGAGACCCAGTACTTC. V is TRBV28 and J is TRBJ2-5; D might be TRBD1 (6 bases). This CDR3 is 13 amino acids long. V was clipped by 6 bases and J by 5 bases, with 13 bases between them. The germline CDR1 and CDR2 sequences are MDHEN and SYDVKM.

The chain has TRBV28 and TRBJ1-3, with D uncertain. The CDR3 consists of 15 residues. Germline-derived CDR1 and CDR2 are MDHEN and SYDVKM. V lost 6 bases, J lost 2 bases, and 14 bases lay in between. CDR3 loop: CASSEWRVTGNTIYF. The DNA of the CDR3 is TGTGCCAGCAGCGAGTGGCGGGTGACTGGAAACACCATATATTTT.

This chain joins TRBV28 and TRBJ2-1; 8 bases align to TRBD2. Germline values: CDR1 MDHEN, CDR2 SYDVKM. The length of the CDR3 is 17 residues. V was clipped by 2 bases and J by 0 bases; unmatched bases: 6. CDR3 DNA sequence: TGTGCCAGCAGTTTACCCAAGCGGGGGAGCTCCTACAATGAGCAGTTCTTC. This gives the protein CASSLPKRGSSYNEQFF.

In this sample, this clone turned up once. CDR3 DNA: TGTGCCAGCAGCCTCAGACAGCCGCTCTACGAGCAGTACTTC. This gives the protein CASSLRQPLYEQYF. V and J are TRBV27 and TRBJ2-7, with D perhaps TRBD1 (5 bases). Germline assignment: CDR1 MNHEY and CDR2 SMNVEV (reference sequence). The CDR3 has 14 amino acids. The V and J ends lost 6 bases and 3 bases respectively, with 15 bases between them.

The chain uses TRBV7-9 and TRBJ2-7; either TRBD1 or TRBD2 may supply D (5 bases each). This CDR3 is 16 amino acids long. Germline CDR1 and CDR2: SEHNR and FQNEAQ (reference sequence). The V gene lost 1 base and the J gene lost 3 bases, with 16 bases spanning the gap. The CDR3 nucleotides read TGTGCCAGCAGCTTAGGGGTACTAGGGACCGACTACGAGCAGTACTTC. This gives the protein CASSLGVLGTDYEQYF.

The rearrangement uses TRBV27 and TRBJ1-1, with 11 bases that match TRBD1. J was trimmed by 1 base and V by 5 bases; bases with no gene match: 3. The CDR3 covers 15 residues. Per germline, CDR1 MNHEY and CDR2 SMNVEV (reference sequence). CDR3 residues: CASSVGTGGNTEAFF. In nucleotides, the CDR3 is TGTGCCAGCAGTGTAGGGACAGGGGGGAACACTGAAGCTTTCTTT.

V and J are TRBV7-2 and TRBJ1-1, with D maybe TRBD1 (5 bases). The CDR3 spans 14 residues. Germline lookup yields CDR1 SGHTA and CDR2 FQGNSA. V shed 1 base and J shed 1 base, with 7 bases lying between them. The CDR3 region has the DNA TGTGCCAGCAGCTTAGGGAGGGGGAACACTGAAGCTTTCTTT. Its protein is CASSLGRGNTEAFF.

The V call is TRBV19, the J call TRBJ2-2; D remains ambiguous. The V and J ends lost 3 bases and 7 bases respectively, with 9 bases between them. Germline V CDR1 and CDR2: LNHDA, SQIVND (reference sequence). The CDR3 consists of 13 residues. The CDR3 loop reads CASSIPPHGELFF. CDR3 DNA sequence: TGTGCCAGTAGTATCCCTCCCCACGGGGAGCTGTTTTTT.

Concerning this clone itself: Other nucleotide sequences from this sample produce the same CDR3. The V and J genes are TRBV7-6 and TRBJ1-1; maybe TRBD1 (5 bases). Germline lookup yields CDR1 SGHVS and CDR2 FNYEAQ. The ends were cut back, 5 bases at V and 0 bases at J, with 10 bases in the middle. The CDR3 has 14 residues. CDR3 DNA sequence: TGTGCCAGCAGCCCCGGGACCCTGAACACTGAAGCTTTCTTT. This codes for CASSPGTLNTEAFF.

The chain employs TRBV6-6 and TRBJ1-5; 9 bases are shared with TRBD1. V shed 6 bases and J 7 bases; nucleotides not matched to a gene: 4. The germline CDR1 and CDR2 sequences are MNHNY and SVGAGI (reference sequence). The CDR3 extends over 13 amino acids. CDR3 sequence reads: CASSTDRGQPQHF. DNA of the CDR3: TGTGCCAGCAGCACCGACAGGGGGCAGCCCCAGCATTTT.

The chain carries TRBV7-2 and TRBJ1-2; no reliable D call. The CDR3 is made up of 13 amino acids. Trimming shortened V by 4 bases and J by 6 bases, and 12 bases separated the two germline ends. Germline V gives CDR1 SGHTA, CDR2 FQGNSA. The CDR3 protein is CASSSHPRNGYTF. The CDR3 region has the DNA TGTGCCAGCAGCTCCCACCCCAGGAATGGCTACACCTTC.

The gene calls are TRBV28 and TRBJ1-5; D unclear. V was pared by 8 bases and J by 2 bases, with 13 bases between. Germline loops: CDR1 MDHEN, CDR2 SYDVKM. This CDR3 contains 14 residues. CDR3 sequence (DNA): TGTGCCAGCCTCATCCCCGGGGGCAATCAGCCCCAGCATTTT. It translates to CASLIPGGNQPQHF.

V is TRBV14 and J is TRBJ1-1; D unresolved. In germline, CDR1 is SGHDN, CDR2 FVKESK. This CDR3 is built from 16 residues. The germline V and J ends were trimmed by 0 bases and 1 base, with 12 bases remaining between them. The CDR3 loop is CASSQDLAQTNTEAFF. DNA of the CDR3: TGTGCCAGCAGCCAAGATCTCGCGCAGACGAACACTGAAGCTTTCTTT.

The J gene is TRBJ2-7, the V gene TRBV12-3 or TRBV12-4; 9 bases fit TRBD1. This CDR3 is 13 amino acids long. Germline trimming cut 6 bases from V and 3 bases from J; bases unmatched to any gene: 3. CDR3 nucleotide sequence: TGTGCCAGCAGGAGGACAGGGGACTACGAGCAGTACTTC. It is translated as CASRRTGDYEQYF.

As regards this clone: Other DNA sequences from this sample encode an identical CDR3 as well. The chain carries TRBV5-1 and TRBJ2-7; D not certain. Between the trimmed V and J ends, which lost 0 bases and 4 bases, there was a span of 8 bases. The CDR3 extends over 13 amino acids. Germline V gene data show CDR1 as SGHRS and CDR2 as YFSETQ. This CDR3 is CASSLVLGYEQYF. In nucleotides, the CDR3 is TGCGCCAGCAGCTTGGTCTTAGGTTACGAGCAGTACTTC.

This clone was detected a few times. V and J are TRBV5-1 and TRBJ2-4; TRBD2 agrees at 13 bases. With 2 bases clipped from V and 3 bases from J, the junction kept 5 bases outside the gene matches. The CDR3 has 17 amino acids. Germline CDR1 reads SGHRS; CDR2 reads YFSETQ. DNA for the CDR3: TGCGCCAGCAGCTTTGGACTAGCGGGAGTTGACAAAAACATTCAGTACTTC. Protein product: CASSFGLAGVDKNIQYF.

The J gene is TRBJ1-4, the V gene TRBV28, with unresolved D. This CDR3 has 16 residues. V shed 3 bases and J shed 4 bases, with 15 bases lying between them. Germline CDR1 is MDHEN and CDR2 is SYDVKM. CDR3 region: CASSFEALQVNEKLFF. CDR3 DNA sequence: TGTGCCAGCAGTTTTGAAGCGCTCCAAGTTAATGAAAAACTGTTTTTT.